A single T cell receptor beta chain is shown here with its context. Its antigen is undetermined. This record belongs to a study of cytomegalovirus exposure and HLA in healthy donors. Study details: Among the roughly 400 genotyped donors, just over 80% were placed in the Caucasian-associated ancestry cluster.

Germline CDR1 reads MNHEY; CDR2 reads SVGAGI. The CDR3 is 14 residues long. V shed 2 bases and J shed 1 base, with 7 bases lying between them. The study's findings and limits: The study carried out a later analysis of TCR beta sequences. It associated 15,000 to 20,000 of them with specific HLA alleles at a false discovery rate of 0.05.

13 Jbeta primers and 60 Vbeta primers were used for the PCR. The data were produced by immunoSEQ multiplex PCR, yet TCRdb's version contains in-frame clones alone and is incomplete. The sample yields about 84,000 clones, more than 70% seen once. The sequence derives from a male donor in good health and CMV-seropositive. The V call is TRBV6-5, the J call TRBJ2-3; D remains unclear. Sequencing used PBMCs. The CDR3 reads CASSYTIGTDTQYF. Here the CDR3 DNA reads TGTGCCAGCAGTTACACAATCGGCACAGATACGCAGTATTTT.